This T cell receptor beta chain was observed in a study of CD8 T cells in Susac syndrome. A note on this clonotype: Its specificity is not known.

Study findings and constraints: The authors acknowledged that the study's TCR sequencing and HLA analysis involved relatively few individuals.

RNA totalling roughly 0.45 to 1 ug underwent reverse transcription with random hexamers. The TCR beta CDR3 was amplified by immunoSEQ multiplex PCR across 54 Vbeta, 13 Jbeta. TCRdb independently ran MiXCR on the immunoSEQ multiplex PCR reads; one entry per CDR3 protein. The sample consists of about 130,000 distinct CDR3 sequences, around 94% of them appearing once. The CDR3 consists of 12 residues. Germline CDR1 reads MDHEN; CDR2 reads SYDVKM. Trimming pared 10 bases from V and 6 bases from J, leaving 15 bases between. TCR beta sequences were obtained from blood CD8+ and CD4+ T cells. The authors negatively isolated CD8+ and CD4+ T cells and FACS-enriched TEMRA cells.

The specimen was CD4+ T cells from PBMCs. The chain is built from TRBV28 and TRBJ2-5; maybe TRBD1 (5 bases). This TCR derives from a human donor with multiple sclerosis. CDR3 sequence (DNA): TGTGCCACCGTCAAGGGGTCGCAGACCCAGTACTTC. This sequence encodes CATVKGSQTQYF.